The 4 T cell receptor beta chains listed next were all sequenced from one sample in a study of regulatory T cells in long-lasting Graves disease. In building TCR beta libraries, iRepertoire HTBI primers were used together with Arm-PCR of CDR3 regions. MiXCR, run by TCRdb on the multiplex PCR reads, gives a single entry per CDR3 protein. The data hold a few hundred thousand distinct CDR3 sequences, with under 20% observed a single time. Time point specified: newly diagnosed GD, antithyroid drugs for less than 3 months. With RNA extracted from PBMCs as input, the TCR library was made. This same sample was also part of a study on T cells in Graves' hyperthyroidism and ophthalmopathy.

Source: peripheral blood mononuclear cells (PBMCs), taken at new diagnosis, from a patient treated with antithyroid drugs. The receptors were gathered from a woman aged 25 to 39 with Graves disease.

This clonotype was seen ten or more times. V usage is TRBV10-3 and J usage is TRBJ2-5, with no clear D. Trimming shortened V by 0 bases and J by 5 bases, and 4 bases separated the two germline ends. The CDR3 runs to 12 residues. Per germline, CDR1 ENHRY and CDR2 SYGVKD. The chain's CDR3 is CAISESGETQYF. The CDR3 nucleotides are TGTGCCATCAGTGAGTCCGGGGAGACCCAGTACTTC.

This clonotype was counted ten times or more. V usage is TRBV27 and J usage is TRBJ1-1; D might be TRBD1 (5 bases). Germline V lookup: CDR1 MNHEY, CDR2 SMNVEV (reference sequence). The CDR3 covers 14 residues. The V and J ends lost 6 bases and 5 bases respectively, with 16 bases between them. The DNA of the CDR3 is TGTGCCAGCAGCCTACTGCCAGGGACGACTGAAGCTTTCTTT. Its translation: CASSLLPGTTEAFF.

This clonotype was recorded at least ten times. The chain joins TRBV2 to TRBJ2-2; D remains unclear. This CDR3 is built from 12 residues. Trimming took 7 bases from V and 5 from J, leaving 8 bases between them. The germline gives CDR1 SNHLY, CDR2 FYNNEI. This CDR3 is CASTFLTGELFF. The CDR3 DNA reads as TGTGCCAGCACCTTTCTGACCGGGGAGCTGTTTTTT.

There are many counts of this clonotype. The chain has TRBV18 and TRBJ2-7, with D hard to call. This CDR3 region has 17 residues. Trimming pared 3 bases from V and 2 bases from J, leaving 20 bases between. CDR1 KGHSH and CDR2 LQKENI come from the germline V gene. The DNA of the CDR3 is TGTGCCAGCTCACCGATGGGTCGACGGACGCCTGCCTACGAGCAGTACTTC. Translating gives CASSPMGRRTPAYEQYF.